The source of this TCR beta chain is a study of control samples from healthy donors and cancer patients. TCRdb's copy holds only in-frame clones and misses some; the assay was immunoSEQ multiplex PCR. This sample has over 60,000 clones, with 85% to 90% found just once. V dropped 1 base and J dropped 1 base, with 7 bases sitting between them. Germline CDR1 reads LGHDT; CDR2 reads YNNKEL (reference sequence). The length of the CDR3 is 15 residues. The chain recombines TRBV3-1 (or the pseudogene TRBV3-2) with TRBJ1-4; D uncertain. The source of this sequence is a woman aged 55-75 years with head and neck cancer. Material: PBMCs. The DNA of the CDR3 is TGTGCCAGCAGCCAAGTGGCAGGAACTAATGAAAAACTGTTTTTT. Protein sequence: CASSQVAGTNEKLFF.